These 25 T cell receptor beta chains originate from one sample sequenced in a study of blood T cell repertoires in COVID-19. The assay was immunoSEQ multiplex PCR, and TCRdb's table has in-frame clones only and misses some. The sample includes 350,000 to 400,000 clones, nearly 90% of them seen just once. Sequencing was done on a sample of peripheral blood. Every receptor here comes from a man between 18 and 29 years old with active or convalescent COVID-19.

The chain has TRBV9 and TRBJ2-2, with 8 bases matching TRBD2. This CDR3 spans 19 amino acids. The germline CDR1 and CDR2 sequences are SGDLS and YYNGEE. Trimming removed 4 bases from V and 1 base from J; junction bases left unmatched: 15. The CDR3 bases are TGTGCCAGCAGCCAACCAACTAGCGGAGAGAAAATGAACACCGGGGAGCTGTTTTTT. Translated: CASSQPTSGEKMNTGELFF. Full variable domain (remainder filled in from reference TRBV9 and TRBJ2-2): DSGVTQTPKHLITATGQRVTLRCSPRSGDLSVYWYQQSLDQGLQFLIQYYNGEERAKGNILERFSAQQFPDLHSELNLSSLELGDSALYFCASSQPTSGEKMNTGELFFGEGSRLTVL.

V usage is TRBV20-1 and J usage is TRBJ1-2; no clear D gene. Germline V gene lookup returns CDR1 DFQATT and CDR2 SNEGSKA (reference sequence). The CDR3 spans 11 residues. The germline V and J ends were trimmed by 1 base and 8 bases, with 8 bases remaining between them. The chain's CDR3 is CSARAVMGYTF. DNA of the CDR3: TGCAGTGCTAGAGCCGTTATGGGCTACACCTTC.

The chain uses TRBV19 and TRBJ2-4; D unclear. The CDR3 sequence is 14 residues long. CDR1 and CDR2 (germline): LNHDA, SQIVND (reference sequence). Trimming took off 1 base at V and 0 bases at J, with 4 bases between the two ends. The CDR3 nucleotides are TGTGCCAGTAGTATAGGTAAAGCCAAAAACATTCAGTACTTC. Its translation: CASSIGKAKNIQYF.

V usage is TRBV19 and J usage is TRBJ1-4; D is undetermined. V lost 3 bases to trimming and J lost 0 bases, with 11 bases between them. The CDR3 totals 16 residues. CDR1 LNHDA and CDR2 SQIVND come from the germline V gene (reference sequence). CDR3 amino acids: CASSIPSFATNEKLFF. In DNA form, the CDR3 reads TGTGCCAGTAGTATTCCCTCTTTTGCAACTAATGAAAAACTGTTTTTT.

In this sample, this clone turned up once. The chain is built from TRBV2 and TRBJ1-1, with D tentatively TRBD1 (6 bases). CDR3 length equals 12 residues. Trimming pared 6 bases from V and 11 bases from J, leaving 16 bases between. Looked up from germline, CDR1 is SNHLY and CDR2 is FYNNEI. As DNA, the CDR3 is TGTGCCAGCAGCATAGGACAGTCTAGGGCTTTCTTT. Amino acids: CASSIGQSRAFF.

The gene calls are TRBV11-1 and TRBJ1-1; 10 bases are a match to TRBD1. J gave up 1 base and V 5 bases, and 1 base lay outside the gene matches. The CDR3 contains 14 residues. Germline V gene sequence: CDR1 SGHAT, CDR2 FQDESV (reference sequence). DNA for the CDR3: TGTGCCAGCAGCCGACAGGGGGCGAACACTGAAGCTTTCTTT. This codes for CASSRQGANTEAFF.

This clone was recorded once. V and J are TRBV4-1 and TRBJ2-5, with TRBD2 matching over 10 bases. Trimming removed 1 base from V and 5 bases from J; junction bases left unmatched: 13. Germline values: CDR1 MGHRA, CDR2 YSYEKL. The CDR3 is 18 residues long. The CDR3 bases are TGCGCCAGCAGCCAAGTACCTCCGGGACTAGCGAATTTGGAGACCCAGTACTTC. Translated, it gives CASSQVPPGLANLETQYF.

This rearrangement joins TRBV9 to TRBJ1-2; a weak D match, TRBD1 (5 bases). Germline V gives CDR1 SGDLS, CDR2 YYNGEE. Trimming removed 3 bases at V and 8 bases at J, with 11 bases between. CDR3 size: 12 residues. CDR3 sequence (DNA): TGTGCCAGCAGCGGGCAGGGAACCGGCTACACCTTC. This codes for CASSGQGTGYTF.

V and J are TRBV28 and TRBJ1-1; 9 bases fit TRBD1. The CDR3 has 15 residues. V lost 6 bases to trimming and J lost 1 base; unmatched junction nucleotides: 6. Per the germline V gene, CDR1 is MDHEN and CDR2 is SYDVKM. The CDR3 sequence: CASSRTGVANTEAFF. In DNA, the CDR3 is TGTGCCAGCAGCCGGACAGGGGTGGCGAACACTGAAGCTTTCTTT.

A few counts support this clone. This sequence joins TRBV27 and TRBJ1-5; the match to TRBD1 covers 9 bases. This CDR3 is built from 15 residues. In germline, CDR1 is MNHEY, CDR2 SMNVEV (reference sequence). The V and J ends lost 4 bases and 3 bases, in that order; junction bases with no gene match: 4. CDR3 in amino acids: CASSSGTGNNQPQHF. In nucleotides, the CDR3 is TGTGCCAGCAGTTCCGGGACAGGGAACAATCAGCCCCAGCATTTT.

This chain connects TRBV2 to TRBJ2-7; 9 bases map to TRBD1. Germline CDR1 and CDR2: SNHLY and FYNNEI. The V segment lost 8 bases and the J segment 3 bases; nucleotides outside the gene matches: 8. This CDR3 has 14 residues. The CDR3 bases are TGTGCCAGCTTTCCGGGACAGGGCTACTACGAGCAGTACTTC. Translated: CASFPGQGYYEQYF. The full variable domain, completed using reference TRBV2 and TRBJ2-7, is EPEVTQTPSHQVTQMGQEVILRCVPISNHLYFYWYRQILGQKVEFLVSFYNNEISEKSEIFDDQFSVERPDGSNFTLKIRSTKLEDSAMYFCASFPGQGYYEQYFGPGTRLTVT.

The chain recombines TRBV28 with TRBJ1-1; 9 bases map to TRBD1. V lost 3 bases and J lost 8; bases outside the gene matches: 7. Per germline, CDR1 MDHEN and CDR2 SYDVKM. The CDR3 runs 14 residues. CDR3 nucleotide sequence: TGTGCCAGCAGTTTCCAGGGACAGGGTTTGGAAGCTTTCTTT. Its protein product is CASSFQGQGLEAFF.

The chain combines TRBV12-5 with TRBJ1-1; D is possibly TRBD1 (5 bases). V was clipped by 10 bases and J by 3 bases, with 15 bases between them. In germline, CDR1 is LGHNT, CDR2 FRNRAP. This CDR3 has 13 amino acids. The CDR3 DNA follows: TGTGCTACCAGTTGGGGGGAGGACACTGAAGCTTTCTTT. This gives the protein CATSWGEDTEAFF. The full variable domain, with the rest looked up from reference TRBV12-5 and TRBJ1-1, is DARVTQTPRHKVTEMGQEVTMRCQPILGHNTVFWYRQTMMQGLELLAYFRNRAPLDDSGMPKDRFSAEMPDATLATLKIQPSEPRDSAVYFCATSWGEDTEAFFGQGTRLTVV.

The V and J genes are TRBV6-5 and TRBJ1-2; D not resolved. Per the germline V gene, CDR1 is MNHEY and CDR2 is SVGAGI. The CDR3 has 11 residues. Trimming took 6 bases from V and 5 from J, leaving 7 bases between them. The CDR3 sequence is CASRAGYGYTF. The CDR3 DNA reads as TGTGCCAGCAGAGCGGGGTATGGCTACACCTTC.

This sequence joins TRBV4-2 and TRBJ2-3; D is ambiguous. V lost 2 bases, J lost 6 bases, and 15 bases lay in between. The CDR3 runs to 15 residues. Looked up from germline, CDR1 is LGHNA and CDR2 is YNFKEQ. CDR3 sequence: CASSQQLHTGDTQYF. CDR3 nucleotide sequence: TGTGCCAGCAGCCAACAACTCCACACCGGGGATACGCAGTATTTT.

The chain carries TRBV4-1 and TRBJ1-5, with D perhaps matching TRBD1 (6 bases). Germline CDR1 reads MGHRA; CDR2 reads YSYEKL. This CDR3 is built from 17 residues. Trimming shortened V by 1 base and J by 4 bases, and 17 bases separated the two germline ends. The CDR3: CASSQVSQGLGNQPQHF. The DNA of the CDR3 is TGCGCCAGCAGCCAAGTATCCCAGGGGTTAGGGAATCAGCCCCAGCATTTT.

The rearrangement joins TRBV6-5 to TRBJ2-7, with D tentatively TRBD1 (6 bases). With 0 bases removed from V and 2 bases from J, the gap between germline ends came to 14 bases. The CDR3 is made up of 16 amino acids. Germline V gene lookup returns CDR1 MNHEY and CDR2 SVGAGI. CDR3 coding DNA: TGTGCCAGCAGTTACTCGTCGGTCAGGGGAACCTACGAGCAGTACTTC. Its translation is CASSYSSVRGTYEQYF.

The rearrangement links TRBV6-6 to TRBJ2-2; 7 nucleotides align to TRBD1. The length of the CDR3 is 14 residues. After removal of 5 bases from V and 7 bases from J, the junction contained 7 bases not matched to a gene. The germline CDR1 and CDR2 sequences are MNHNY and SVGAGI (reference sequence). The CDR3 sequence is CASSPTGFNGELFF. In DNA, the CDR3 is TGTGCCAGCAGTCCGACAGGGTTTAACGGGGAGCTGTTTTTT.

The V gene is TRBV11-2, the J gene TRBJ1-1; the D is unclear. The CDR3 totals 11 residues. Germline V gene lookup returns CDR1 SGHAT and CDR2 FQNNGV. V shed 5 bases and J shed 7 bases, with 8 bases lying between them. The CDR3 here is CASSPEDEAFF. The CDR3 DNA reads as TGTGCCAGCAGCCCGGAGGATGAAGCTTTCTTT.

V usage is TRBV4-2 and J usage is TRBJ2-1; 9 bases line up with TRBD2. Trimming at V came to 1 base and at J to 9 bases, leaving 10 bases not matched to a gene. CDR3 length: 16 amino acids. Germline V CDR1 and CDR2: LGHNA, YNFKEQ. The CDR3 bases are TGTGCCAGCAGCCAAGCGCGGGCGGGGGGGCTCATTGAGCAGTTCTTC. This codes for CASSQARAGGLIEQFF.

V usage is TRBV7-9 and J usage is TRBJ2-5; no clear D. The germline CDR1 and CDR2 sequences are SEHNR and FQNEAQ (reference sequence). The CDR3 runs to 14 residues. The V gene lost 1 base and the J gene lost 2 bases, with 8 bases spanning the gap. CDR3 residues: CASSLVELQETQYF. DNA of the CDR3: TGTGCCAGCAGCTTAGTCGAGTTACAAGAGACCCAGTACTTC.

This clone has a single count. The chain couples TRBV6-5 to TRBJ1-1; TRBD1 is a possible D gene (5 bases). The germline V gene has CDR1 MNHEY and CDR2 SVGAGI. Trimming removed 4 bases from V and 4 bases from J, with 10 bases in between. The CDR3 is made up of 13 amino acids. The DNA of the CDR3 is TGTGCCAGCAGTTTTACGGGGGTCACTGAAGCTTTCTTT. Translated: CASSFTGVTEAFF.

V gene TRBV15 combines with J gene TRBJ1-4, with D possibly TRBD1 on 5 matching bases. Trimming stripped 1 base from V and 4 bases from J, with 10 bases between. This CDR3 region has 15 residues. Germline V gene sequence: CDR1 LNHNV, CDR2 YYDKDF (reference sequence). The CDR3 loop reads CATSRVATDNEKLFF. The CDR3, as DNA: TGTGCCACCAGCAGAGTTGCGACAGATAATGAAAAACTGTTTTTT.

V gene TRBV9 combines with J gene TRBJ1-4, with 9 bases lining up with TRBD1. This CDR3 region has 14 residues. The germline CDR1 and CDR2 sequences are SGDLS and YYNGEE. After removal of 5 bases from V and 8 bases from J, the junction contained 7 bases not matched to a gene. The CDR3 DNA sequence: TGTGCCAGCAGGGCGGGGACAGGGAACGAAAAACTGTTTTTT. Translated: CASRAGTGNEKLFF.

The chain carries TRBV7-2 and TRBJ1-1; maybe TRBD1 (6 bases). V was shortened by 6 bases and J by 1 base, with 9 bases between the two germline ends. The germline V gene has CDR1 SGHTA and CDR2 FQGNSA. This CDR3 has 13 amino acids. In DNA form, the CDR3 reads TGTGCCAGCAGACGACAGGAGAACACTGAAGCTTTCTTT. As protein: CASRRQENTEAFF.